A selection of T cell receptor beta chains follows, all from one sample in a study of blood T cell repertoires in COVID-19. Profiling relied on immunoSEQ multiplex PCR, and the TCRdb table lists in-frame clones only, not all of them. Here the sample spans 340,000 or so clones, approximately 82% being singletons. Sequenced sample: peripheral blood. The receptors originated from a man between 25 and 39 years old with active or convalescent COVID-19. CDR3s include the opening cysteine and the closing phenylalanine or tryptophan.

V: TRBV13; CDR3: CASSLEKSRDRTQETQYF
V: TRBV29-1; CDR3: CSVEDLRGRVGF
V: TRBV19; CDR3: CASSILPPSGDNNEQFF
V: TRBV5-1; CDR3: CASSFTGGKLFF
V: TRBV18; CDR3: CASSPLAGNTGELFF
V: TRBV5-1; CDR3: CASSTGQGLPYEQYF
V: TRBV28; CDR3: CASSFFLLRLAGVGDTGELFF
V: TRBV4-3; CDR3: CASSRATGEGAGVYTF
V: TRBV14; CDR3: CASRHGLAGGRDTQYF
V: TRBV28; CDR3: CASSSFPYEQYF
V: TRBV6-6; CDR3: CASTWDTQLNTEAFF
V: TRBV14; CDR3: CASSRWDRGRTIYF
V: TRBV29-1; CDR3: CSVDRGRNEQYF
V: TRBV4-1; CDR3: CASSPYGLAGVGEQYF
V: TRBV7-8; CDR3: CASSLGGQPQHF
V: TRBV7-7; CDR3: CASSLGGASGRSDTQYF
V: TRBV3-1/TRBV3-2; CDR3: CASSQGGSCSYEQYF
V: TRBV14; CDR3: CASSQVKRGGLAYNEQFF
V: TRBV7-2; CDR3: CASSFVAIPSGEQYF
V: TRBV19; CDR3: CASSPAGYGGYTF
V: TRBV3-1/TRBV3-2; CDR3: CASSQGIYEEAQHF
V: TRBV28; CDR3: CASRQTGGTEAFF
V: TRBV3-1/TRBV3-2; CDR3: CASSHRYYPSYEQYF
V: TRBV28; CDR3: CASRGGSYEQYF
V: TRBV7-9; CDR3: CASSLDRSEKLFF
V: TRBV4-1; CDR3: CASSQDMAGGQPQHF
V: TRBV10-3; CDR3: CAISSGLAKNIQYF
V: TRBV28; CDR3: CASSPRLGQGNEQYF
V: TRBV12-3/TRBV12-4; CDR3: CASSPDSRYEQYF
V: TRBV20-1; CDR3: CSASNAGEVHEQYF
V: TRBV4-1; CDR3: CASSQVGGFGSYNEQFF
V: TRBV2; CDR3: CASRMGQGNNQPQHF
V: TRBV9; CDR3: CASSPQQGPNYGYTF
V: TRBV25-1; CDR3: CASRDRGRPGELFF
V: TRBV7-9; CDR3: CASSLVDSGAKNIQYF
V: TRBV7-2; CDR3: CASSLVAGATYEQYF
V: TRBV5-4; CDR3: CASSFSSYEQYF
V: TRBV2; CDR3: CASSDAGAGEKLFF